The rows below give T cell receptor beta chains drawn from one sample of a study of blood T cell repertoires in COVID-19. Sequencing used immunoSEQ multiplex PCR; TCRdb keeps in-frame clones, though not all of them. This sample has roughly 280,000 clones, with approximately 85% found just once. Sequenced sample: peripheral blood. The receptors shown here come from an older woman with acute or convalescent COVID-19. CDR3s include the opening cysteine and the closing phenylalanine or tryptophan. The D gene is left open where the match is weak. The listing skips clone size in some rows; elsewhere it reads once, few, many or a size class.

v_call: TRBV10-2
cdr3_length: 15
j_call: TRBJ1-1
d_call: TRBD1
clone_size: -
cdr3_nt: TGCGCCAGCAGTTGGACAGGGGGCGCAGACACTGAAGCTTTCTTT
cdr3_aa: CASSWTGGADTEAFF

v_call: TRBV5-1
cdr3_length: 15
j_call: TRBJ2-2
d_call: -
clone_size: -
cdr3_nt: TGCGCCAGCAGCCCCTCGGGACTTAACACCGGGGAGCTGTTTTTT
cdr3_aa: CASSPSGLNTGELFF

v_call: TRBV7-6
cdr3_length: 15
j_call: TRBJ1-6
d_call: TRBD1
clone_size: -
cdr3_nt: TGTGCCAGCAGCACGTGGGACAGGGGGAATTCACCCCTCCACTTT
cdr3_aa: CASSTWDRGNSPLHF

v_call: TRBV18
cdr3_length: 16
j_call: TRBJ2-3
d_call: TRBD1
clone_size: -
cdr3_nt: TGTGCCAGCTCACCACCGAAGGGACAGGGCACAGATACGCAGTATTTT
cdr3_aa: CASSPPKGQGTDTQYF

v_call: TRBV27
cdr3_length: 15
j_call: TRBJ1-1
d_call: TRBD1
clone_size: -
cdr3_nt: TGTGCCAGCAGTTTATACGGGACAGCTAACACTGAAGCTTTCTTT
cdr3_aa: CASSLYGTANTEAFF

v_call: TRBV30
cdr3_length: 14
j_call: TRBJ2-2
d_call: TRBD2
clone_size: -
cdr3_nt: TGTGCCTGGAAGCGGGGGGCGAACACCGGGGAGCTGTTTTTT
cdr3_aa: CAWKRGANTGELFF

v_call: TRBV11-2
cdr3_length: 15
j_call: TRBJ2-2
d_call: -
clone_size: -
cdr3_nt: TGTGCCAGCAGCTTAATCGCGGGGACCCGCGGGGAGCTGTTTTTT
cdr3_aa: CASSLIAGTRGELFF

v_call: TRBV7-3
cdr3_length: 15
j_call: TRBJ1-4
d_call: TRBD1
clone_size: -
cdr3_nt: TGTGCCAGCAGCCTAGGGGGCAGGCCAGGGGAAAAACTGTTTTTT
cdr3_aa: CASSLGGRPGEKLFF

v_call: TRBV6-5
cdr3_length: 15
j_call: TRBJ2-4
d_call: TRBD1
clone_size: -
cdr3_nt: TGTGCCAGCAGTCCGCCGGACAGGGGCGGGGGCATTCAGTACTTC
cdr3_aa: CASSPPDRGGGIQYF

v_call: TRBV9
cdr3_length: 13
j_call: TRBJ1-2
d_call: -
clone_size: -
cdr3_nt: TGTGCCAGCAGCCCTATCGACTCGTATGGCTACACCTTC
cdr3_aa: CASSPIDSYGYTF

v_call: TRBV11-2
cdr3_length: 15
j_call: TRBJ1-2
d_call: -
clone_size: -
cdr3_nt: TGTGCCAGCAGCCCCGTCCCAACTGTTAACTATGGCTACACCTTC
cdr3_aa: CASSPVPTVNYGYTF

v_call: TRBV19
cdr3_length: 15
j_call: TRBJ1-4
d_call: -
clone_size: -
cdr3_nt: TGTGCCAGTAGTACCCAAGGGACACTCAGCGAAAAACTGTTTTTT
cdr3_aa: CASSTQGTLSEKLFF

v_call: TRBV13
cdr3_length: 14
j_call: TRBJ1-1
d_call: TRBD1
clone_size: -
cdr3_nt: TGTGCCAGCAGCTTTACAGGGGGGTACACTGAAGCTTTCTTT
cdr3_aa: CASSFTGGYTEAFF

v_call: TRBV24-1
cdr3_length: 14
j_call: TRBJ2-1
d_call: -
clone_size: -
cdr3_nt: TGTGCCACCAGTGATTTTGGAGGGGTCAATGAGCAGTTCTTC
cdr3_aa: CATSDFGGVNEQFF

v_call: TRBV24-1
cdr3_length: 19
j_call: TRBJ2-3
d_call: TRBD1
clone_size: few
cdr3_nt: TGTGCCACCGACTCTGGACAGGTAGGCCCCAAAACCCACCCAGATACGCAGTATTTT
cdr3_aa: CATDSGQVGPKTHPDTQYF

v_call: TRBV5-4
cdr3_length: 15
j_call: TRBJ2-5
d_call: TRBD2
clone_size: -
cdr3_nt: TGTGCCAGCAGACCGAAACTAGCGGGCCAAGAGACCCAGTACTTC
cdr3_aa: CASRPKLAGQETQYF

v_call: TRBV5-1
cdr3_length: 15
j_call: TRBJ1-2
d_call: -
clone_size: -
cdr3_nt: TGCGCCAGCAGCCAAGAGGCGGTAGCTAACTATGGCTACACCTTC
cdr3_aa: CASSQEAVANYGYTF

v_call: TRBV19
cdr3_length: 17
j_call: TRBJ1-2
d_call: TRBD1
clone_size: -
cdr3_nt: TGTGCCAGTAGCCTCACGGGACAGGTCAAGGCTAACTATGGCTACACCTTC
cdr3_aa: CASSLTGQVKANYGYTF

v_call: TRBV5-8
cdr3_length: 16
j_call: TRBJ2-1
d_call: TRBD2
clone_size: -
cdr3_nt: TGTGCCAGCAGCCCTGCTCGGCGGGGGGGCTTTGATGAGCAGTTCTTC
cdr3_aa: CASSPARRGGFDEQFF

v_call: TRBV6-5
cdr3_length: 12
j_call: TRBJ1-2
d_call: TRBD1
clone_size: -
cdr3_nt: TGTGCCAGCTGCCGGGACAGCTATGGCTACACCTTC
cdr3_aa: CASCRDSYGYTF

v_call: TRBV9
cdr3_length: 14
j_call: TRBJ1-1
d_call: -
clone_size: -
cdr3_nt: TGTGCCAGCAGCGGTAACGAGAAGAACACTGAAGCTTTCTTT
cdr3_aa: CASSGNEKNTEAFF

v_call: TRBV20-1
cdr3_length: 10
j_call: TRBJ2-5
d_call: TRBD2
clone_size: -
cdr3_nt: TGCAGTGCTAGTGCGGGGGCCCAGTACTTC
cdr3_aa: CSASAGAQYF

v_call: TRBV7-4
cdr3_length: 20
j_call: TRBJ1-1
d_call: TRBD1
clone_size: -
cdr3_nt: TGTGCCAGCACCATCCCGGGCACGGTAAGGGACAGGGAGATGAACACTGAAGCTTTCTTT
cdr3_aa: CASTIPGTVRDREMNTEAFF

v_call: TRBV5-4
cdr3_length: 13
j_call: TRBJ1-4
d_call: -
clone_size: -
cdr3_nt: TGTGCCAGCAGCCGGACCGGGGATGAAAAACTGTTTTTT
cdr3_aa: CASSRTGDEKLFF

v_call: TRBV7-9
cdr3_length: 14
j_call: TRBJ1-1
d_call: -
clone_size: once
cdr3_nt: TGTGCCAGCAGCTTCGGAGCGGTAAACACTGAAGCTTTCTTT
cdr3_aa: CASSFGAVNTEAFF

v_call: TRBV5-1
cdr3_length: 17
j_call: TRBJ2-5
d_call: TRBD2
clone_size: -
cdr3_nt: TGCGCCAGCAGCTCCGGACTAGCGGGAAGGGGTACACGGGGCCAGTACTTC
cdr3_aa: CASSSGLAGRGTRGQYF

v_call: TRBV6-4
cdr3_length: 14
j_call: TRBJ1-6
d_call: -
clone_size: -
cdr3_nt: TGTGCCAGCAGTGAGGGGTTGGGGAGTTCACCCCTCCACTTT
cdr3_aa: CASSEGLGSSPLHF

v_call: TRBV29-1
cdr3_length: 12
j_call: TRBJ1-2
d_call: TRBD1
clone_size: few
cdr3_nt: TGCAGCGCCGAGAACAGGGGTTGGGGCTACACCTTC
cdr3_aa: CSAENRGWGYTF

v_call: TRBV7-9
cdr3_length: 12
j_call: TRBJ2-1
d_call: -
clone_size: -
cdr3_nt: TGTGCCAGCAGCAAACTGAACAATGAGCAGTTCTTC
cdr3_aa: CASSKLNNEQFF

v_call: TRBV7-8
cdr3_length: 18
j_call: TRBJ2-7
d_call: TRBD2
clone_size: -
cdr3_nt: TGTGCCAGCAGCTTAAGGTCTAGCGGGGGGCCTAATTCCTACGAGCAGTACTTC
cdr3_aa: CASSLRSSGGPNSYEQYF

v_call: TRBV5-1
cdr3_length: 14
j_call: TRBJ2-7
d_call: -
clone_size: -
cdr3_nt: TGCGCCAGCAGCCTTAGCTTCGGAGGGATGGAGCAGTACTTC
cdr3_aa: CASSLSFGGMEQYF

v_call: TRBV6-1
cdr3_length: 18
j_call: TRBJ2-5
d_call: -
clone_size: -
cdr3_nt: TGTGCCAGCAGTGATCGACGGACCCGGGCAGGGCCTCAAGAGACCCAGTACTTC
cdr3_aa: CASSDRRTRAGPQETQYF

v_call: TRBV11-3
cdr3_length: 13
j_call: TRBJ1-6
d_call: -
clone_size: -
cdr3_nt: TGTGCCAGCAGCTTGGACATGGTATCACCCCTCCACTTT
cdr3_aa: CASSLDMVSPLHF

v_call: TRBV4-1
cdr3_length: 14
j_call: TRBJ1-2
d_call: -
clone_size: -
cdr3_nt: TGCGCCAGCAGCCAAGATCCAGGCGCAAGTGGCTACACCTTC
cdr3_aa: CASSQDPGASGYTF

v_call: TRBV2
cdr3_length: 17
j_call: TRBJ2-7
d_call: -
clone_size: once
cdr3_nt: TGTGCCAGCAGTGAAGCGCTTCAGCGACAGCATGACTACGAGCAGTACTTC
cdr3_aa: CASSEALQRQHDYEQYF

v_call: TRBV7-8
cdr3_length: 15
j_call: TRBJ2-1
d_call: TRBD2
clone_size: once
cdr3_nt: TGTGCCAGCAGCCAAAGAAGCGGGGGGGACAATGAGCAGTTCTTC
cdr3_aa: CASSQRSGGDNEQFF

v_call: TRBV20-1
cdr3_length: 12
j_call: TRBJ1-2
d_call: -
clone_size: once
cdr3_nt: TGCAGTGCTAGTGACGTCGGGAACTTGCGTACCTTC
cdr3_aa: CSASDVGNLRTF

v_call: TRBV20-1
cdr3_length: 11
j_call: TRBJ1-1
d_call: -
clone_size: -
cdr3_nt: TGCAGTGCTGAGAGGCCACGAGGAGCTTTCTTT
cdr3_aa: CSAERPRGAFF

v_call: TRBV19
cdr3_length: 13
j_call: TRBJ2-3
d_call: -
clone_size: -
cdr3_nt: TGTGCCAGTAGTTTACAGCACACAGATACGCAGTATTTT
cdr3_aa: CASSLQHTDTQYF

v_call: TRBV5-1
cdr3_length: 13
j_call: TRBJ1-6
d_call: TRBD1
clone_size: -
cdr3_nt: TGCGCCAGCAGCCTGCACCTGGACAGGTCCCTCCACTTT
cdr3_aa: CASSLHLDRSLHF

v_call: TRBV9
cdr3_length: 14
j_call: TRBJ1-5
d_call: TRBD1
clone_size: -
cdr3_nt: TGTGCCAGCAGCGGGACAGGGGGCAATCAGCCCCAGCATTTT
cdr3_aa: CASSGTGGNQPQHF

v_call: TRBV10-2
cdr3_length: 14
j_call: TRBJ1-3
d_call: -
clone_size: -
cdr3_nt: TGCGCCAGCCGAGGACAGATCGCTGGAAACACCATATATTTT
cdr3_aa: CASRGQIAGNTIYF

v_call: TRBV19
cdr3_length: 15
j_call: TRBJ1-1
d_call: TRBD1
clone_size: -
cdr3_nt: TGTGCCAGTAGCCTCGCCAGGGGGAGGCACGCTGAAGCTTTCTTT
cdr3_aa: CASSLARGRHAEAFF

v_call: TRBV15
cdr3_length: 18
j_call: TRBJ1-4
d_call: TRBD1
clone_size: -
cdr3_nt: TGTGCCACCAGCAGAGATCCCCGGACAGGGTTAGCTAATGAAAAACTGTTTTTT
cdr3_aa: CATSRDPRTGLANEKLFF

v_call: TRBV4-1
cdr3_length: 16
j_call: TRBJ2-3
d_call: TRBD2
clone_size: -
cdr3_nt: TGCGCCAGCAGCCAAGCGCGGGGGGCCGGCACAGATACGCAGTATTTT
cdr3_aa: CASSQARGAGTDTQYF

v_call: TRBV4-1
cdr3_length: 16
j_call: TRBJ2-1
d_call: TRBD1
clone_size: -
cdr3_nt: TGCGCCAGCAGCTATAACAGGGACAGCTCCTACAATGAGCAGTTCTTC
cdr3_aa: CASSYNRDSSYNEQFF

v_call: TRBV30
cdr3_length: 13
j_call: TRBJ2-1
d_call: -
clone_size: -
cdr3_nt: TGTGCCTGGAGTGTTTCGCGGAACAATGAGCAGTTCTTC
cdr3_aa: CAWSVSRNNEQFF

v_call: TRBV9
cdr3_length: 15
j_call: TRBJ1-2
d_call: TRBD1
clone_size: once
cdr3_nt: TGTGCCAGCAGCCTTTTCACAGGGGGATTCTATGGCTACACCTTC
cdr3_aa: CASSLFTGGFYGYTF

v_call: TRBV2
cdr3_length: 16
j_call: TRBJ1-2
d_call: TRBD1
clone_size: few
cdr3_nt: TGTGCCAGCAGCCACAGACAGGGCCTGGGGAACTATGGCTACACCTTC
cdr3_aa: CASSHRQGLGNYGYTF

v_call: TRBV4-1
cdr3_length: 14
j_call: TRBJ2-7
d_call: TRBD1
clone_size: -
cdr3_nt: TGCGCCAGCGCGCCAGACAGGGGACCCTACGAGCAGTACTTC
cdr3_aa: CASAPDRGPYEQYF

v_call: TRBV4-1
cdr3_length: 15
j_call: TRBJ1-1
d_call: -
clone_size: few
cdr3_nt: TGCGCCAGCAGCCACGTAGACCGTCAGGGGACTGAAGCTTTCTTT
cdr3_aa: CASSHVDRQGTEAFF

v_call: TRBV7-9
cdr3_length: 15
j_call: TRBJ2-3
d_call: TRBD2
clone_size: -
cdr3_nt: TGTGCCAGCAGCTTCCTAGCGGGGGGCACAGATACGCAGTATTTT
cdr3_aa: CASSFLAGGTDTQYF

v_call: TRBV5-4
cdr3_length: 14
j_call: TRBJ2-7
d_call: -
clone_size: -
cdr3_nt: TGTGCCAGCAGCTTGGGGGCGCCTCTCTACGAGCAGTACTTC
cdr3_aa: CASSLGAPLYEQYF

v_call: TRBV6-6
cdr3_length: 15
j_call: TRBJ1-1
d_call: -
clone_size: -
cdr3_nt: TGTGCCAGCAGTTACTCTGGAGGAATGAACACTGAAGCTTTCTTT
cdr3_aa: CASSYSGGMNTEAFF